The T cell receptor beta chain under discussion was sequenced for a study of T cell responses to AZD1222 COVID-19 vaccine. Study conclusions and caveats: Among the donors, most were white British and more were female, and clonal diversity was possibly underestimated. Only five or six individuals given AZD1222 were seropositive at baseline.

The CDR3 runs 14 residues. With 5 bases clipped from V and 4 bases from J, the junction kept 3 bases outside the gene matches. Germline lookup yields CDR1 SGHAT and CDR2 FQNNGV. The protocol was immunoSEQ multiplex PCR, while the TCRdb copy is restricted to in-frame clones and leaves out a portion. The sample holds 120,000 or so clones, roughly 92% seen once. A word on this clone: The antigen remains unidentified.

Sequencing was performed on peripheral blood, taken on day 0 of AZD1222 vaccination. The gene calls are TRBV11-2 and TRBJ2-5; 11 bases are shared with TRBD1. This TCR was recovered from an adult in good health. CDR3 sequence: CASSRDRGGETQYF. As DNA, the CDR3 is TGTGCCAGCAGCCGGGACAGGGGGGGAGAGACCCAGTACTTC. Full variable domain (remainder filled in from reference TRBV11-2 and TRBJ2-5): EAGVAQSPRYKIIEKRQSVAFWCNPISGHATLYWYQQILGQGPKLLIQFQNNGVVDDSQLPKDRFSAERLKGVDSTLKIQPAKLEDSAVYLCASSRDRGGETQYFGPGTRLLVL.